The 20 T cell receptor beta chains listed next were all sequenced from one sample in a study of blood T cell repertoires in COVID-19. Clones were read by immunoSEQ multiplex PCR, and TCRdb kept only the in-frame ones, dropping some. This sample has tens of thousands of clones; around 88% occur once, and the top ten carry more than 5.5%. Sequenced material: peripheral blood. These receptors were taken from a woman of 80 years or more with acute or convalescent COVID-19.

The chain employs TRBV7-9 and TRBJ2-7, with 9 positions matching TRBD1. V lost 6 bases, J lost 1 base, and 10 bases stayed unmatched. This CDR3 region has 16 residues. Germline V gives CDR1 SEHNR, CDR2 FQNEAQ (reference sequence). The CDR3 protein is CASRSDRGRSSYEQYF. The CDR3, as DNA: TGTGCCAGCAGATCGGACAGGGGACGATCGTCCTACGAGCAGTACTTC. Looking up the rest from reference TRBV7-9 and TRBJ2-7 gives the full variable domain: DTGVSQNPRHKITKRGQNVTFRCDPISEHNRLYWYRQTLGQGPEFLTYFQNEAQLEKSRLLSDRFSAERPKGSFSTLEIQRTEQGDSAMYLCASRSDRGRSSYEQYFGPGTRLTVT.

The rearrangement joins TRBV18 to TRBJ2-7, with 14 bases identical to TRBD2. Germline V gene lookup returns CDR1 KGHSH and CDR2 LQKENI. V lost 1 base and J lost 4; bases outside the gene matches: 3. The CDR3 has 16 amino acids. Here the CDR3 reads CASSPRTSGGRYEQYF. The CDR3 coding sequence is TGTGCCAGCTCACCACGGACTAGCGGGGGGCGATACGAGCAGTACTTC. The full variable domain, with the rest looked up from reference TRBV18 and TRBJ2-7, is NAGVMQNPRHLVRRRGQEARLRCSPMKGHSHVYWYRQLPEEGLKFMVYLQKENIIDESGMPKERFSAEFPKEGPSILRIQQVVRGDSAAYFCASSPRTSGGRYEQYFGPGTRLTVT.

The CDR3 DNA reads as TGTGCCAGCAGCCCCAGTCTGGGAGATACTGAAGCTTTCTTT. Protein: CASSPSLGDTEAFF. The chain joins TRBV9 to TRBJ1-1; D gene unclear. The CDR3 consists of 14 residues. Germline-derived CDR1 and CDR2 are SGDLS and YYNGEE. V was cut by 4 bases and J by 5 bases, with 15 bases left in between.

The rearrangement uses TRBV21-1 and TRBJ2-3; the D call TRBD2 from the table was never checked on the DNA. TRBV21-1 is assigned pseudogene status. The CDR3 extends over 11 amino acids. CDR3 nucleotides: TGTGCCAGCCAGGGACTCTTAGAGGGATATTTT. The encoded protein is CASQGLLEGYF.

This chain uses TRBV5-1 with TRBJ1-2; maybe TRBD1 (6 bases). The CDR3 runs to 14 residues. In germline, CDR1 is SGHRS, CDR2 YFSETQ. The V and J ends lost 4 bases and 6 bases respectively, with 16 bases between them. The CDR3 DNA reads TGCGCCAGCAGCCCCAAAGGCGGGGGGCATGGCTACACCTTC. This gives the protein CASSPKGGGHGYTF.

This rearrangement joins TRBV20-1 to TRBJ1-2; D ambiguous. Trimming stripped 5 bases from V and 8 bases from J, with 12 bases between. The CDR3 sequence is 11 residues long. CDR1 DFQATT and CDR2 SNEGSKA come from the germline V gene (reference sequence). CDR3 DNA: TGCAGTGCTCCGACTGCGGGCGGCTACACCTTC. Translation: CSAPTAGGYTF.

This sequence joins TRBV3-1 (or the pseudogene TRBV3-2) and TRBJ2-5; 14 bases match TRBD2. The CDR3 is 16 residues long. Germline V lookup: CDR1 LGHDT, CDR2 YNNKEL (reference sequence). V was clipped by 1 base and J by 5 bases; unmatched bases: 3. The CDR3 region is CASSQARLAGGETQYF. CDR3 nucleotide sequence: TGTGCCAGCAGCCAAGCTAGACTAGCGGGAGGGGAGACCCAGTACTTC.

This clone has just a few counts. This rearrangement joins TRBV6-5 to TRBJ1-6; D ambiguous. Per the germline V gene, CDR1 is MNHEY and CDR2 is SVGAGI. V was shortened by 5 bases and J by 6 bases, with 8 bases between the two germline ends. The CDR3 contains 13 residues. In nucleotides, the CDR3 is TGTGCCAGCAGTCCCCGGGGTAATTCACCCCTCCACTTT. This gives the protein CASSPRGNSPLHF.

As DNA, the CDR3 is TGTGCCAGCAGTTACGCGGAGGGGGGGAGGCAGCCCCAGCATTTT. Its translation: CASSYAEGGRQPQHF. The V call is TRBV6-6, the J call TRBJ1-5; D is perhaps TRBD1 (6 bases). V was clipped by 2 bases and J by 7 bases, with 15 bases between them. Germline-derived CDR1 and CDR2 are MNHNY and SVGAGI (reference sequence). There are 15 residues in the CDR3.

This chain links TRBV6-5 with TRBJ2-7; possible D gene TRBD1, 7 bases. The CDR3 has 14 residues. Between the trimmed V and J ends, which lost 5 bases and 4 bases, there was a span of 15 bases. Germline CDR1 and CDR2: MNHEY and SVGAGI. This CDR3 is CASSLAQGRYEQYF. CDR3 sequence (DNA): TGTGCCAGCAGTCTAGCACAGGGGAGGTACGAGCAGTACTTC.

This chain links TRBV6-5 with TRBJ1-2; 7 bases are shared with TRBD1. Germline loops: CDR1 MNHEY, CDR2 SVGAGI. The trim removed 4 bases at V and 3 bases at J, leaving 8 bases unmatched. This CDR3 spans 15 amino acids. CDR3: CASSLQGFTDYGYTF. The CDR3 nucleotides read TGTGCCAGCAGTTTACAGGGGTTTACGGACTATGGCTACACCTTC.

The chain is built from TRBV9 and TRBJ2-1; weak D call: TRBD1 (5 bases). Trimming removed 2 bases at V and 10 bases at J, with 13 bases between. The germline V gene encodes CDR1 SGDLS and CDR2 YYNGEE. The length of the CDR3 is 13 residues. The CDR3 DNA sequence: TGTGCCAGCAGCGTCGACAGTTTAAGAGAGCAGTTCTTC. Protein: CASSVDSLREQFF.

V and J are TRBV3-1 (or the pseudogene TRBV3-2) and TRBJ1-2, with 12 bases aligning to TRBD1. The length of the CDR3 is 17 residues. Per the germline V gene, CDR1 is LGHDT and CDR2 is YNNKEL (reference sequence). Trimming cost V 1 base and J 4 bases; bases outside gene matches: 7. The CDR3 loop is CASSQAGTGGDGYGYTF. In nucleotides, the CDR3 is TGTGCCAGCAGCCAAGCCGGGACAGGGGGCGATGGCTATGGCTACACCTTC.

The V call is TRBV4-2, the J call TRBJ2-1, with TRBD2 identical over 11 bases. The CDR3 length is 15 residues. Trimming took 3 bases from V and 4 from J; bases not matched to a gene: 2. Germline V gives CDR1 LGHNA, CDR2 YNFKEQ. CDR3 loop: CASSQGLAAYNEQFF. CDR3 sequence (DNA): TGTGCCAGCAGCCAGGGACTAGCGGCTTACAATGAGCAGTTCTTC.

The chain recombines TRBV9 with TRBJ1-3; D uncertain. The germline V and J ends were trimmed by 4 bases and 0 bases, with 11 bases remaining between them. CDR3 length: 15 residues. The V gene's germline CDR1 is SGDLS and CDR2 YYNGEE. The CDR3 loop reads CASSRRELSGNTIYF. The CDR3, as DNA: TGTGCCAGCAGCCGCCGGGAACTCTCTGGAAACACCATATATTTT.

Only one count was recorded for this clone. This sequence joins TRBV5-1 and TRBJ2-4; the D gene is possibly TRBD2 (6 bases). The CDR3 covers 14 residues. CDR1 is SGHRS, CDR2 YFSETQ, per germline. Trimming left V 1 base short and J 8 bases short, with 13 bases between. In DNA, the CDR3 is TGCGCCAGCAGCTTGAATCCAGGCGGGGACATTCAGTACTTC. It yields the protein CASSLNPGGDIQYF.

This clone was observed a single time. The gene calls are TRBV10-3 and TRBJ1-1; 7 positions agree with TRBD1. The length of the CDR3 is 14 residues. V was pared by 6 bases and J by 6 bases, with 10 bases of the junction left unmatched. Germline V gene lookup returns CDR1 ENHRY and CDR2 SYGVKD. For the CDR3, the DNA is TGTGCCATCAGCACCTTTGGACAGGTCTCTGAAGCTTTCTTT. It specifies CAISTFGQVSEAFF.

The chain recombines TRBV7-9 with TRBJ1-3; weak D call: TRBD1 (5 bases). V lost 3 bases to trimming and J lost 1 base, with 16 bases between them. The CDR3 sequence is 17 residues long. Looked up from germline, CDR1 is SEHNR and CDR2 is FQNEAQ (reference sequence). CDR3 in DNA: TGTGCCAGCAGCTTTCTAGGGGTAGGTGGATCTGGAAACACCATATATTTT. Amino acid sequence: CASSFLGVGGSGNTIYF.

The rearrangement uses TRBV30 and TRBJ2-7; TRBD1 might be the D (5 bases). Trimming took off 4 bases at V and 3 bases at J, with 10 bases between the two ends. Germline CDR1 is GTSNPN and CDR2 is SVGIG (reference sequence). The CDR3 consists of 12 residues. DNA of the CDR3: TGTGCCTGGATTGACAGAAACTACGAGCAGTACTTC. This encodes CAWIDRNYEQYF.

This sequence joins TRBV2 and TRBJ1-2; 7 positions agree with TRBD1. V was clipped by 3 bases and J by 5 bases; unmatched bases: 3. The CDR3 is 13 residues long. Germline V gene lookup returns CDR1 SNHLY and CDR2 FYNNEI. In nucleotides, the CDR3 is TGTGCCAGCAGTGACAGGGGGTCTTATGGCTACACCTTC. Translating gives CASSDRGSYGYTF.